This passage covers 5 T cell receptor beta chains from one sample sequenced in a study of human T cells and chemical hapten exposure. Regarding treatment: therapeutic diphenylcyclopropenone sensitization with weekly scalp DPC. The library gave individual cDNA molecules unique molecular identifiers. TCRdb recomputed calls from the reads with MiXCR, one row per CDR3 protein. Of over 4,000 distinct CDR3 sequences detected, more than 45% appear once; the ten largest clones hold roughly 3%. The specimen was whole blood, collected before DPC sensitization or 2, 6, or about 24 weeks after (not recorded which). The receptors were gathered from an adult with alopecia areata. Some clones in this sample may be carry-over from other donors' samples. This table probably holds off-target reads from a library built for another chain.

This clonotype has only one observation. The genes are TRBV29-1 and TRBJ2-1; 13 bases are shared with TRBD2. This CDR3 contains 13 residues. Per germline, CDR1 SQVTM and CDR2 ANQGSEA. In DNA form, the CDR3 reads TGCCAGTTCACTAGCGGGAGGGCCAATGAGCAGTTCTTC. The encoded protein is CQFTSGRANEQFF.

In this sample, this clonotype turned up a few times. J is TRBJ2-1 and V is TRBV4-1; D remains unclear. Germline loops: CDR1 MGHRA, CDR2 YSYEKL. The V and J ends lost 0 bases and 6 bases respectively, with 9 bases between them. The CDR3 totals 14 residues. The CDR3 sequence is CASSQELGSNEQFF. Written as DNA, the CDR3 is TGCGCCAGCAGCCAAGAATTGGGCAGCAATGAGCAGTTCTTC.

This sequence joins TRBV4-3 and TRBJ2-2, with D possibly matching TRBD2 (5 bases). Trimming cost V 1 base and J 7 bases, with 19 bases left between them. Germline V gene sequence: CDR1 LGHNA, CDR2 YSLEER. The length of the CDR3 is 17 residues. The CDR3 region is CASSQVIGSVGGGELFF. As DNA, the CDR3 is TGCGCCAGCAGCCAAGTTATCGGGTCAGTTGGAGGCGGGGAGCTGTTTTTT.

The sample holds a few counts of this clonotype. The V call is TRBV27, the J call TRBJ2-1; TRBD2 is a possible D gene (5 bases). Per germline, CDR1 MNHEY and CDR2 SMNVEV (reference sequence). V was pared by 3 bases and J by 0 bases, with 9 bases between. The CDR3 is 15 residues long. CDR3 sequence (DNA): TGTGCCAGCAGTTTCTTAGGGAGCTCCTACAATGAGCAGTTCTTC. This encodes CASSFLGSSYNEQFF.

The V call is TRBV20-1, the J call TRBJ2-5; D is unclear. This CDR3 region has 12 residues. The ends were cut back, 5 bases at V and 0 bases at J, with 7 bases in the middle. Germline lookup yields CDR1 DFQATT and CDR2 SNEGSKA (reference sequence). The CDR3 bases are TGCAGTGCTCCCCAGTACCAAGAGACCCAGTACTTC. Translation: CSAPQYQETQYF.